These 10 T cell receptor beta chains share one sample of origin, sequenced in a study of cytomegalovirus exposure and HLA in healthy donors. A multiplex PCR was run with 60 Vbeta primers and 13 Jbeta primers. TCRdb's copy holds only in-frame clones and misses some; the assay was immunoSEQ multiplex PCR. There are about 130,000 clones in the sample; over 65% occur only once, and 1% to 1.5% lies in the top ten. The sequencing input was PBMCs. The receptors were sampled from a man aged 45-65 years in good health and CMV-seronegative.

The chain uses TRBV2 and TRBJ2-5; a weak D match, TRBD2 (5 bases). This CDR3 contains 13 residues. Trimming shortened V by 4 bases and J by 5 bases, and 11 bases separated the two germline ends. Germline V CDR1 and CDR2: SNHLY, FYNNEI. In nucleotides, the CDR3 is TGTGCCAGCAGTGGGTCGGGGTTGGAGACCCAGTACTTC. This sequence encodes CASSGSGLETQYF.

The V and J genes are TRBV7-2 and TRBJ2-7, with TRBD2 matching over 7 bases. V shed 3 bases and J 2 bases; nucleotides not matched to a gene: 16. CDR1 and CDR2 from the germline V gene are SGHTA and FQGNSA. This CDR3 comprises 18 residues. CDR3: CASSFHAQRAGDAYEQYF. CDR3 sequence (DNA): TGTGCCAGCAGCTTCCATGCCCAGCGCGCGGGAGACGCCTACGAGCAGTACTTC.

The chain recombines TRBV7-2 with TRBJ2-3; 10 bases are a match to TRBD2. After removal of 8 bases from V and 7 bases from J, the junction contained 12 bases not matched to a gene. The germline V gene encodes CDR1 SGHTA and CDR2 FQGNSA. CDR3 length: 15 residues. CDR3 bases: TGTGCCAGCGCCCCCTCCGGGACTAGCGAACATACGCAGTATTTT. This gives the protein CASAPSGTSEHTQYF.

This clone was counted a few times. The chain carries TRBV30 and TRBJ2-7; D gene unclear. Trimming took 0 bases from V and 6 from J, leaving 21 bases between them. Germline values: CDR1 GTSNPN, CDR2 SVGIG (reference sequence). CDR3 length: 16 amino acids. CDR3 loop: CAWSVRGRFGSIEQYF. The CDR3 DNA is TGTGCCTGGAGTGTACGAGGCCGGTTTGGATCTATCGAGCAGTACTTC.

This clone has only a few counts. V and J are TRBV15 and TRBJ2-1, with 15 bases lining up with TRBD2. Trimming at V came to 3 bases and at J to 1 base, leaving 7 bases not matched to a gene. The CDR3 is 19 amino acids. In germline, CDR1 is LNHNV, CDR2 YYDKDF (reference sequence). The chain's CDR3 is CATSRGGLAGGSSYNEQFF. CDR3 DNA sequence: TGTGCCACCAGCAGGGGAGGACTAGCGGGAGGGTCTTCCTACAATGAGCAGTTCTTC.

This chain links TRBV11-2 with TRBJ2-1, with 13 nucleotides matching TRBD2. V dropped 6 bases and J dropped 9; count of bases not matched to a gene: 11. Germline lookup yields CDR1 SGHAT and CDR2 FQNNGV. This CDR3 has 16 amino acids. DNA of the CDR3: TGTGCCAGCAGTCAGACGTTGACTAGCGGGAGGACTGAGCAGTTCTTC. It specifies CASSQTLTSGRTEQFF.

V and J are TRBV4-3 and TRBJ1-4; D is uncertain. V shed 1 base and J shed 0 bases, with 12 bases lying between them. The CDR3 covers 17 residues. The V gene's germline CDR1 is LGHNA and CDR2 YSLEER. CDR3: CASSQALRVATNEKLFF. The CDR3 DNA reads TGCGCCAGCAGCCAAGCTTTGAGGGTTGCAACTAATGAAAAACTGTTTTTT.

This clone was detected a few times. The V and J genes are TRBV6-5 and TRBJ2-1, with 12 bases aligning to TRBD2. The junction had 2 bases not matched to a gene; V was cut back by 5 bases and J by 6 bases. CDR1 is MNHEY and CDR2 is SVGAGI in the germline V gene. This CDR3 has 14 residues. CDR3: CASSRLAGVNEQFF. The CDR3 nucleotides are TGTGCCAGCAGTCGACTAGCGGGAGTCAATGAGCAGTTCTTC.

The CDR3 sequence: CASSSFALADTQYF. The CDR3 nucleotides are TGTGCCAGCAGCTCCTTTGCGCTGGCAGATACGCAGTATTTT. V is TRBV11-3 and J is TRBJ2-3; no firm D call. Germline V gene lookup returns CDR1 SGHNT and CDR2 YENEEA. The CDR3 has 14 amino acids. Trimming removed 4 bases at V and 4 bases at J, with 12 bases between.

V usage is TRBV29-1 and J usage is TRBJ1-1, with D possibly matching TRBD1 (6 bases). Germline lookup yields CDR1 SQVTM and CDR2 ANQGSEA. This CDR3 has 12 residues. V lost 0 bases and J 7 bases, leaving 9 bases between the germline ends. In nucleotides, the CDR3 is TGCAGCGTTGAAGAGGGGGCGAGTGAAGCTTTCTTT. This translates into CSVEEGASEAFF. The entire variable domain, with the rest obtained from reference TRBV29-1 and TRBJ1-1, is as follows: SAVISQKPSRDICQRGTSLTIQCQVDSQVTMMFWYRQQPGQSLTLIATANQGSEATYESGFVIDKFPISRPNLTFSTLTVSNMSPEDSSIYLCSVEEGASEAFFGQGTRLTVV.